The following is a T cell receptor beta chain sequence with its context. This clonotype was detected ten times or more. The antigen this receptor binds is unknown. No base qualities exist here, and no much larger clone lies one base off it. The record originates from a study of neurological immune-mediated disorders (dated by TCRdb to between 2018 and 2020). General notes on the study: Among the approximately 34 multiple sclerosis patients, relapsing-remitting MS accounted for about 31 and secondary progressive MS accounted for 3. Peripheral blood TCR-beta repertoires from HTLV-I-associated myelopathy (HAM/TSP) patients, multiple sclerosis patients and healthy controls were compared by UMI-based sequencing. The approximately 100 TCR-beta libraries included longitudinal samples, technical triplicates and paired sorted CD4+ and CD8+ T-cell subsets alongside PBMC samples. The cohort included 60 to 70 subjects: about 15 with HAM/TSP, some 35 with multiple sclerosis, and 20 or so healthy controls.

cDNA synthesis used template-switch 5'RACE with a primer carrying a 10-nucleotide random unique molecular identifier tagging each TCR transcript. Every sequencing run yielded over 160 million TCR-beta sequences covering 15-18 subjects. The RNeasy kit was used to extract total RNA. The KAPA Real-time Library Amplification kit was used to amplify TCR-beta VDJ regions with primers for the TCR constant region and the 5'RACE anchor. Sample indexes and Illumina adaptors were added in a first PCR, and a second PCR then increased library yield. After purification with Ampure beads, the TCR product of roughly 650 bp was size-selected on a 2% E-gel SizeSelection system. Before pooling, libraries had their quality checked on a Bioanalyzer, their concentration measured with Qubit, and their quantity determined with the Kapa Library Quantification kit. An Illumina HiSeq 2500 sequenced the libraries paired-end 2 x 150 bp. To increase sequence diversity, roughly 24-31% phiX was spiked into each library pool. As for the authors' bioinformatics: Quality-filtered reads were processed with the UMI-based MiGEC pipeline, which removed over 75% of raw TCR sequences during error correction. IMGT germline references were used for alignment of VDJ genes, and clonotypes were defined by a unique CDR3 amino acid sequence together with V-J genes. Clonal expansion, Shannon diversity and CDR3 relatedness were evaluated with VDJtools (CalcPairwiseDistances, ClusterSamples), while phylogenetic trees were built in CLCbio workbench. A clone was classed as expanded if it had 8 or more unique UMIs, a cutoff based on coefficient-of-variation modelling across technical triplicates. TCRdb cleaned the public reads at Q25 with fastp, built clones with MiXCR and kept in-frame beta chains. Rows with a matching CDR3 protein are joined into one entry that keeps the most common DNA and genes. TCRdb's processing, not the authors' own work, is the source of the V and J calls. Across this sample there are 70,000 or so distinct CDR3 sequences, with 3.2% seen only once. The ten largest clones capture about 5.5% of the sample.

Libraries from unsorted PBMCs were made from 2 million PBMCs kept in RNAlater at -80 degrees C until RNA extraction. The multiple sclerosis patients were enrolled in a US clinical protocol that evaluated disease progression with magnetic resonance imaging. Peripheral blood underwent Ficoll-Hypaque density gradient centrifugation to isolate PBMCs, which were then cryopreserved in liquid nitrogen. The CDR3 measures 13 amino acids from cysteine to phenylalanine. Only CDR3 DNA remains: 39 bases, in frame from the first base. According to the germline V gene, CDR1 reads SGHDT and CDR2 reads YYEEEE. V lost 7 bases and J lost 4 bases, and the count of bases not matched to a germline gene is 4. The study at large found these results: Expanded clones from different subjects shared no identical CDR3 amino acid sequences, which suggests that TCR-beta repertoires were private in all groups. In phylogenetic analysis, the repertoires of 18 of 34 MS patients grouped into a cluster of related CDR3 sequences, which suggests a possible signature at the repertoire level. TCR clonal expansion was greatest in HAM/TSP patients and smallest in MS patients, who ranked below even healthy controls. No clinical or MRI features were associated with the MS cluster, and the authors said that larger cohorts are needed.

The receptor comes from a woman aged 45 to 65 with multiple sclerosis. The sequenced material came from PBMCs. The V gene is TRBV5-6 and the J gene is TRBJ2-3, with 9 bases matching TRBD1. The CDR3 region reads CASYHRGPDTQYF. The DNA sequence is TGTGCCAGCTACCACAGGGGGCCAGATACGCAGTATTTT.